These 13 T cell receptor beta chains came from one sample sequenced in a study of regulatory T cells in long-lasting Graves disease. The sample's time point: newly diagnosed GD, antithyroid drugs for less than 3 months. Isolated PBMC RNA provided the starting material for the TCR library. Assembly of TCR beta libraries relied on iRepertoire HTBI primers together with Arm-PCR of CDR3 regions. TCRdb reanalysed the multiplex PCR reads using MiXCR and keeps one entry per CDR3 protein. The sample holds approximately 390,000 distinct CDR3 sequences; around 15% are singletons and the top ten take 20% to 25%. A further study also used this sample, focusing on T cells in Graves' hyperthyroidism and ophthalmopathy.

This specimen consisted of peripheral blood mononuclear cells (PBMCs), obtained at new diagnosis, from a patient treated with antithyroid drugs. The receptors derive from a woman under 30 with Graves disease.

This clonotype came up many times. J is TRBJ2-1 and V is TRBV7-8; 7 bases are a match to TRBD1. V was clipped by 0 bases and J by 10 bases; unmatched bases: 9. This CDR3 is 15 amino acids long. Germline V gene data show CDR1 as SGHVS and CDR2 as FQNEAQ. The CDR3 reads CASSLATMTGNEQFF. The CDR3 DNA reads as TGTGCCAGCAGCTTAGCGACGATGACAGGGAACGAGCAGTTCTTC. The full variable domain, rest sourced from reference TRBV7-8 and TRBJ2-1, is GAGVSQSPRYKVAKRGQDVALRCDPISGHVSLFWYQQALGQGPEFLTYFQNEAQLDKSGLPSDRFFAERPEGSVSTLKIQRTQQEDSAVYLCASSLATMTGNEQFFGPGTRLTVL.

This clonotype was counted at least ten times. This chain links TRBV7-8 with TRBJ1-1; D uncertain. The CDR3 has 14 residues. Trimming removed 1 base at V and 0 bases at J, with 6 bases between. Germline-derived CDR1 and CDR2 are SGHVS and FQNEAQ. DNA of the CDR3: TGTGCCAGCAGCTTAGGGAAGTTGAACACTGAAGCTTTCTTT. It codes for CASSLGKLNTEAFF.

The V gene is TRBV24-1, the J gene TRBJ2-1; 7 bases align to TRBD1. The germline V gene has CDR1 KGHDR and CDR2 SFDVKD. After removal of 4 bases from V and 5 bases from J, the junction contained 4 bases not matched to a gene. The CDR3 has 14 amino acids. CDR3 protein: CATSDGDSNNEQFF. The CDR3, as DNA: TGTGCCACCAGTGACGGGGACAGTAACAATGAGCAGTTCTTC.

The sample holds a few counts of this clonotype. The CDR3 DNA is TGTGCCAGTAGTATAACGGGTTTAGGGAGCCCGCCCCAGCATTTT. It encodes CASSITGLGSPPQHF. V gene TRBV19 combines with J gene TRBJ1-5; D remains ambiguous. This CDR3 has 15 amino acids. Germline values: CDR1 LNHDA, CDR2 SQIVND (reference sequence). Between the trimmed V and J ends, which lost 2 bases and 9 bases, there was a span of 17 bases.

This clonotype has at least ten counts. This chain connects TRBV28 to TRBJ2-5; tentatively, D is TRBD2 (6 bases). This CDR3 contains 14 residues. The V and J ends lost 3 bases and 0 bases respectively, with 8 bases between them. Looked up from germline, CDR1 is MDHEN and CDR2 is SYDVKM. The CDR3 bases are TGTGCCAGCAGTTTCGCGGGGAACCAAGAGACCCAGTACTTC. This sequence encodes CASSFAGNQETQYF.

This clonotype was counted many times. CDR3 region: CASRGQGGNTEAFF. CDR3 coding DNA: TGTGCCAGCAGGGGTCAGGGAGGGAACACTGAAGCTTTCTTT. The chain combines TRBV2 with TRBJ1-1; TRBD1 is a possible D gene (5 bases). The germline V gene encodes CDR1 SNHLY and CDR2 FYNNEI. With 6 bases removed from V and 1 base from J, the gap between germline ends came to 12 bases. The CDR3 loop spans 14 amino acids.

The gene calls are TRBV5-5 and TRBJ2-7, with unresolved D. Trimming stripped 2 bases from V and 3 bases from J, with 9 bases between. This CDR3 has 13 residues. Germline-derived CDR1 and CDR2 are SGHKS and YYEKEE (reference sequence). CDR3 protein: CASSFGGVYEQYF. CDR3 bases: TGTGCCAGCAGCTTCGGCGGAGTCTACGAGCAGTACTTC.

The chain uses TRBV29-1 and TRBJ1-1; tentative D call: TRBD1 (5 bases). The germline gives CDR1 SQVTM, CDR2 ANQGSEA. This CDR3 contains 13 residues. Trimming took 4 bases from V and 7 from J, leaving 16 bases between them. CDR3 DNA: TGCAGCGTTGGGAAGGGGTCGGGGGGTGAAGCTTTCTTT. This codes for CSVGKGSGGEAFF.

The chain employs TRBV10-2 and TRBJ2-1, with 10 bases aligning to TRBD2. This CDR3 comprises 14 residues. V was pared by 8 bases and J by 5 bases, with 6 bases of the junction left unmatched. Germline loops: CDR1 WSHSY, CDR2 SAAADI. CDR3 residues: CASAVAGGHNEQFF. The CDR3, as DNA: TGCGCCAGCGCGGTAGCGGGGGGTCACAATGAGCAGTTCTTC.

V usage is TRBV29-1 and J usage is TRBJ2-6; D not resolved. The CDR3 covers 15 residues. The V gene's germline CDR1 is SQVTM and CDR2 ANQGSEA. Trimming took 4 bases from V and 2 from J, leaving 12 bases between them. This CDR3 is CSVGPAVTGANVLTF. The CDR3 DNA reads TGCAGCGTTGGCCCTGCAGTTACTGGGGCCAACGTCCTGACTTTC.

This sequence joins TRBV19 and TRBJ1-2; D call uncertain. Germline V gene lookup returns CDR1 LNHDA and CDR2 SQIVND (reference sequence). CDR3 length: 11 amino acids. The germline V and J ends were trimmed by 3 bases and 7 bases, with 6 bases remaining between them. The CDR3 loop reads CASSIGSGYTF. CDR3 bases: TGTGCCAGTAGTATTGGCTCTGGCTACACCTTC.

The table lists this clonotype with many counts. The V and J genes are TRBV5-1 and TRBJ2-3; perhaps TRBD1 as D (6 bases). This CDR3 region has 15 residues. Trimming removed 1 base from V and 1 base from J, with 10 bases in between. Germline V gene sequence: CDR1 SGHRS, CDR2 YFSETQ. The CDR3 loop is CASSLQPGGTDTQYF. The CDR3 DNA sequence: TGCGCCAGCAGCTTGCAGCCAGGGGGCACAGATACGCAGTATTTT.

This clonotype was detected many times. This chain links TRBV5-1 with TRBJ2-1, with 7 bases aligning to TRBD1. This CDR3 is 14 amino acids long. CDR1 is SGHRS and CDR2 is YFSETQ in the germline V gene. With V trimmed by 2 bases and J by 4 bases, 3 bases remained unmatched. This CDR3 is CASSLQQGYNEQFF. For the CDR3, the DNA is TGCGCCAGCAGCTTACAACAGGGGTACAATGAGCAGTTCTTC.